The entry that follows covers one T cell receptor beta chain sequence. Antigen specificity is unknown. At one boundary the junction diverges from the germline segment, which might be a read error. No cell sorting was done before RNA was extracted from the tissue. The normal lung tissue was taken more than 3 cm from the tumor edge. Between August and November 2014, newly diagnosed, chemotherapy-naive lung cancer patients underwent thoracic surgery in China. These data originate in a study of tumor and adjacent non-tumor tissue in lung cancer. Study information: Each sample yielded approximately 4.2 million productive TCRbeta reads on average. Study conclusions and caveats: Top 100 clones took a larger repertoire share in normal lung. Higher tumor TCR diversity was associated with shorter survival.

A modified ARM-PCR protocol with three rounds of nested PCR amplified TCRbeta. Each CDR3 protein is one row after TCRdb ran MiXCR on the multiplex PCR reads. The repertoire holds about 67,000 distinct CDR3 sequences, more than 65% seen once, with 45% in the top ten. The germline V gene encodes CDR1 DFQATT and CDR2 SNEGSKA (reference sequence). The CDR3 consists of 15 residues. This chain joins TRBV20-1 and TRBJ1-5; D is undetermined. The clonotype originates from a man between 60 and 75 years old with non-small cell lung cancer. Specimen: distant non-tumor lung tissue. As DNA, the CDR3 is TGCAGTGTTAGAGATCTTGGTAGACTCAGGCAGCCCCAGCATTTT. Its translation is CSVRDLGRLRQPQHF.